The present entry profiles one T cell receptor beta chain with its context. Its antigen is as yet unknown. This sample is drawn from a study of shared clonotypes between healthy human individuals. Study-wide points: Few donors restricted represented genetic and exposure-history diversity.

V dropped 3 bases and J dropped 4; count of bases not matched to a gene: 6. The length of the CDR3 is 14 residues. Germline-derived CDR1 and CDR2 are MNHEY and SVGAGI. About 30,000 T cell genomes, or approximately 190 ng DNA, went into the sorted-subset replicate PCRs. Original processing notes: Junction-only sequences produced by ImmunoSEQ had no quality scores, so filtering differed. Repertoires were generated with immunoSEQ multiplex PCR, while TCRdb's copy carries only in-frame clones and drops some. That table gives V, J and clone size, and the DNA gave D and trimming. The table lists just over 2,000,000 clones, approximately 95% of them singletons.

The sequencing sample was made of naive CD4+ T cells sorted from blood. Subset reported: CD45RA+ positively selected. The J gene is TRBJ2-7, the V gene TRBV6-5, with TRBD2 matching 7 bases. This clonotype was sampled from a man younger than 35 in good health. DNA for the CDR3: TGTGCCAGCAGTTATTCGACTAGCCAGTACGAGCAGTACTTC. Its translation: CASSYSTSQYEQYF.